One and the same sample provided the 14 T cell receptor beta chains below, sequenced in a study of T cell responses to AZD1222 COVID-19 vaccine. TCRdb's copy holds only in-frame clones and misses some; the assay was immunoSEQ multiplex PCR. Found here are 150,000 or so clones, over 80% of them singletons; the top ten hold 1.5% to 2%. The specimen comprised peripheral blood, sampled on day 0 of AZD1222 vaccination. The receptors were gathered from an adult in good health.

On this clone: Germline is not matched at one junction end, which may reflect a read error. This chain joins TRBV19 and TRBJ1-1; D remains ambiguous. Per the germline V gene, CDR1 is LNHDA and CDR2 is SQIVND (reference sequence). This CDR3 contains 15 residues. This chain's CDR3 is CVSSTRILQPSEAFF. The CDR3 bases are TGTGTCAGTAGTACCCGGATATTACAACCATCTGAAGCTTTCTTT.

This clone was counted a single time. This chain uses TRBV9 with TRBJ1-2, with no clear D. Trimming took off 0 bases at V and 4 bases at J, with 10 bases between the two ends. CDR3 length: 14 amino acids. Germline loops: CDR1 SGDLS, CDR2 YYNGEE. The CDR3 nucleotides are TGTGCCAGCAGCGTAGGCAGCGAGGGCTATGGCTACACCTTC. Its protein is CASSVGSEGYGYTF.

This chain joins TRBV7-2 and TRBJ1-1, with D uncertain. V was pared by 2 bases and J by 5 bases, with 12 bases between. This CDR3 has 14 residues. The germline V gene has CDR1 SGHTA and CDR2 FQGNSA. The CDR3 here is CASSLKRVGTEAFF. The CDR3 region has the DNA TGTGCCAGCAGCTTAAAAAGGGTGGGGACTGAAGCTTTCTTT.

This chain joins TRBV5-1 and TRBJ2-7; 7 nucleotides align to TRBD2. Germline V gene sequence: CDR1 SGHRS, CDR2 YFSETQ. CDR3 length equals 16 residues. J gave up 2 bases and V 0 bases, and 8 bases lay outside the gene matches. CDR3 protein: CASSLEMGLAAYEQYF. In DNA form, the CDR3 reads TGCGCCAGCAGCTTGGAGATGGGTCTAGCGGCCTACGAGCAGTACTTC. Filled out from reference TRBV5-1 and TRBJ2-7, the complete variable domain reads KAGVTQTPRYLIKTRGQQVTLSCSPISGHRSVSWYQQTPGQGLQFLFEYFSETQRNKGNFPGRFSGRQFSNSRSEMNVSTLELGDSALYLCASSLEMGLAAYEQYFGPGTRLTVT.

This clone has just a few counts. The genes are TRBV6-1 and TRBJ1-2, with a possible D match to TRBD1 (5 bases). Trimming stripped 2 bases from V and 7 bases from J, with 11 bases between. The CDR3 contains 13 residues. The germline V gene encodes CDR1 MNHNS and CDR2 SASEGT. The DNA of the CDR3 is TGTGCCAGCAGTGAATCTCAGGGCTCTGGCTACACCTTC. This sequence encodes CASSESQGSGYTF.

V gene TRBV9 combines with J gene TRBJ1-5; TRBD1 might be the D (5 bases). The CDR3 runs to 15 residues. CDR1 and CDR2 (germline): SGDLS, YYNGEE. Trimming pared 7 bases from V and 2 bases from J, leaving 16 bases between. CDR3 bases: TGTGCCAGCTCACGGGAGGGGTTGGGCAATCAGCCCCAGCATTTT. It encodes CASSREGLGNQPQHF. Full variable domain (rest looked up from reference TRBV9 and TRBJ1-5): DSGVTQTPKHLITATGQRVTLRCSPRSGDLSVYWYQQSLDQGLQFLIQYYNGEERAKGNILERFSAQQFPDLHSELNLSSLELGDSALYFCASSREGLGNQPQHFGDGTRLSIL.

The V call is TRBV5-4, the J call TRBJ1-3, with D tentatively TRBD1 (6 bases). Germline CDR1 reads SGHNT; CDR2 reads YYREEE (reference sequence). V gave up 0 bases and J gave up 1 base, with 8 bases separating them. The CDR3 is made up of 15 amino acids. CDR3 in DNA: TGTGCCAGCAGCTTGGGCGGGACATCTGGAAACACCATATATTTT. Translated: CASSLGGTSGNTIYF. Using reference TRBV5-4 and TRBJ1-3 for the parts outside the CDR3, the full variable domain is ETGVTQSPTHLIKTRGQQVTLRCSSQSGHNTVSWYQQALGQGPQFIFQYYREEENGRGNFPPRFSGLQFPNYSSELNVNALELDDSALYLCASSLGGTSGNTIYFGEGSWLTVV.

V usage is TRBV12-3 or TRBV12-4 and J usage is TRBJ2-3; D unclear. The CDR3 loop spans 13 amino acids. Trimming cost V 3 bases and J 7 bases, with 11 bases left between them. The CDR3 reads CASSLGQIYTQYF. DNA for the CDR3: TGTGCCAGCAGTTTGGGCCAGATCTATACGCAGTATTTT.

V gene TRBV11-2 combines with J gene TRBJ1-2; TRBD1 might be the D (5 bases). Trimming cost V 5 bases and J 5 bases, with 6 bases left between them. Germline lookup yields CDR1 SGHAT and CDR2 FQNNGV. CDR3 length: 11 amino acids. CDR3 residues: CASSQGYGYTF. The CDR3, as DNA: TGTGCCAGCAGCCAGGGTTATGGCTACACCTTC. The variable domain in full, completed from reference TRBV11-2 and TRBJ1-2, reads EAGVAQSPRYKIIEKRQSVAFWCNPISGHATLYWYQQILGQGPKLLIQFQNNGVVDDSQLPKDRFSAERLKGVDSTLKIQPAKLEDSAVYLCASSQGYGYTFGSGTRLTVV.

The chain couples TRBV5-4 to TRBJ1-2; D call uncertain. The CDR3 runs to 11 residues. V was cut by 6 bases and J by 5 bases, with 8 bases left in between. The germline V gene encodes CDR1 SGHNT and CDR2 YYREEE (reference sequence). The CDR3 region is CASTLGYGYTF. The CDR3 nucleotides read TGTGCCAGCACCTTAGGTTATGGCTACACCTTC.

This rearrangement joins TRBV9 to TRBJ1-1; D remains unclear. The CDR3 totals 13 residues. CDR1 and CDR2 (germline): SGDLS, YYNGEE. V lost 2 bases and J 5 bases, leaving 10 bases between the germline ends. The CDR3 loop is CASSVSSITEAFF. The CDR3 DNA reads as TGTGCCAGCAGCGTTAGCAGTATAACTGAAGCTTTCTTT. Based on the CDR3 plus reference TRBV9 and TRBJ1-1, the full variable domain is DSGVTQTPKHLITATGQRVTLRCSPRSGDLSVYWYQQSLDQGLQFLIQYYNGEERAKGNILERFSAQQFPDLHSELNLSSLELGDSALYFCASSVSSITEAFFGQGTRLTVV.

The V and J genes are TRBV27 and TRBJ2-5, with TRBD1 identical over 10 bases. Germline lookup yields CDR1 MNHEY and CDR2 SMNVEV (reference sequence). The V and J ends lost 2 bases and 4 bases, in that order; junction bases with no gene match: 13. This CDR3 contains 18 residues. CDR3 sequence reads: CASSLMGQGLKILETQYF. In DNA, the CDR3 is TGTGCCAGCAGTTTAATGGGACAGGGGTTAAAAATTCTAGAGACCCAGTACTTC.

V gene TRBV19 combines with J gene TRBJ2-5; D remains ambiguous. The ends were cut back, 6 bases at V and 1 base at J, with 9 bases in the middle. Germline CDR1 and CDR2: LNHDA and SQIVND (reference sequence). The CDR3 length is 13 residues. The CDR3 loop is CASRLNSQETQYF. DNA for the CDR3: TGTGCCAGTAGGCTGAACAGCCAAGAGACCCAGTACTTC. The entire variable domain, with the rest obtained from reference TRBV19 and TRBJ2-5, is as follows: DGGITQSPKYLFRKEGQNVTLSCEQNLNHDAMYWYRQDPGQGLRLIYYSQIVNDFQKGDIAEGYSVSREKKESFPLTVTSAQKNPTAFYLCASRLNSQETQYFGPGTRLLVL.

This chain uses TRBV14 with TRBJ2-7; D remains unclear. Trimming cost V 1 base and J 2 bases, with 9 bases left between them. CDR3 length: 14 residues. Germline V CDR1 and CDR2: SGHDN, FVKESK. For the CDR3, the DNA is TGTGCCAGCAGCCAAGGCCAGAGGCCCTACGAGCAGTACTTC. It translates to CASSQGQRPYEQYF.